What follows describes a single T cell receptor beta chain. The record originates from a study of blood T cells in healthy people across ages. CDR1 is LGHNA and CDR2 is YSLEER in the germline V gene. The CDR3 covers 15 residues. The V gene lost 1 base and the J gene lost 11 bases, with 20 bases spanning the gap. PCR was performed a second time for roughly 7 to 12 cycles using a sample-barcoded 5' primer and a J-beta primer mix. One entry per CDR3 protein results from TCRdb running MiXCR on the 5' RACE reads. This sample has over a million distinct CDR3 sequences, with less than 25% found just once. Around 10 milliliters of peripheral blood were drawn from each donor. These same records also appear under a second study, on T cells of mothers and their children.

The receptor was derived from a girl aged 2-15 years in good health. The chain combines TRBV4-3 with TRBJ2-5, with D possibly matching TRBD2 (5 bases). The sample was blood. The CDR3 DNA reads TGCGCCAGCAGCCAAGGCGAGCGGTCCTGGGGTGAGCAGTACTTC. It is translated as CASSQGERSWGEQYF.